Shown below are 10 T cell receptor beta chains from a single sample sequenced in a study of T cells in Graves' hyperthyroidism and ophthalmopathy. Regions amplified from RNA transcripts were the TCR beta CDR3 regions. The HTBI primer set was used in a first-round RT-PCR of the TCR CDR3. TCRdb reprocessed the multiplex PCR reads via MiXCR and lists one record per CDR3 protein. Among approximately 370,000 distinct CDR3 sequences listed, 15% to 20% were seen once. The sample taken for sequencing was blood. The origin of the receptors is a woman aged 25 to 39 with Graves' hyperthyroidism that later progressed to Graves' ophthalmopathy.

At least ten counts were recorded for this clonotype. The rearrangement uses TRBV27 and TRBJ2-2; TRBD1 is a possible D gene (6 bases). Germline CDR1 is MNHEY and CDR2 is SMNVEV (reference sequence). The CDR3 loop spans 17 amino acids. Trimming left V 0 bases short and J 6 bases short, with 17 bases between. Here the CDR3 reads CASSLSHVTGGPGELFF. In DNA form, the CDR3 reads TGTGCCAGCAGTTTATCTCATGTGACAGGAGGCCCCGGGGAGCTGTTTTTT.

This chain links TRBV20-1 with TRBJ2-4, with a possible D match to TRBD1 (6 bases). The CDR3 runs 15 residues. Trimming took 0 bases from V and 8 from J, leaving 17 bases between them. CDR1 is DFQATT and CDR2 is SNEGSKA in the germline V gene (reference sequence). The CDR3 region has the DNA TGCAGTGCTAGAGATCTTAACAGGGTCAAGGACATTCAGTACTTC. Encoded protein: CSARDLNRVKDIQYF.

This clonotype was counted only a few times. The gene calls are TRBV7-6 and TRBJ2-2; D possibly corresponds to TRBD2 (5 bases). Looked up from germline, CDR1 is SGHVS and CDR2 is FNYEAQ. This CDR3 contains 17 residues. V lost 0 bases, J lost 4 bases, and 15 bases lay in between. This chain's CDR3 is CASSLALWERSTGELFF. CDR3 coding DNA: TGTGCCAGCAGCTTAGCCCTGTGGGAGCGGTCCACCGGGGAGCTGTTTTTT.

Ten or more counts support this clonotype. CDR3 protein: CASSSGQGTDTQYF. As DNA, the CDR3 is TGCGCCAGCAGCTCCGGACAGGGCACAGATACGCAGTATTTT. V usage is TRBV5-1 and J usage is TRBJ2-3; 7 bases fit TRBD1. This CDR3 region has 14 residues. Germline values: CDR1 SGHRS, CDR2 YFSETQ. V gave up 3 bases and J gave up 1 base; unmatched junction bases: 2.

This chain links TRBV20-1 with TRBJ2-6; D unclear. Germline CDR1 reads DFQATT; CDR2 reads SNEGSKA (reference sequence). The CDR3 runs 16 residues. V was trimmed by 0 bases and J by 1 base, leaving 10 bases between them. The CDR3 spells CSARDLGLSGANVLTF. The CDR3 DNA follows: TGCAGTGCTAGAGATTTGGGGTTGTCTGGGGCCAACGTCCTGACTTTC.

The sample holds many counts of this clonotype. The J gene is TRBJ1-3, the V gene TRBV6-2 or TRBV6-3, with D maybe TRBD1 (6 bases). Per the germline V gene, CDR1 is MNHEY and CDR2 is SVGEGT. This CDR3 comprises 17 residues. The V gene lost 0 bases and the J gene lost 8 bases, with 20 bases spanning the gap. The CDR3 DNA reads TGTGCCAGCAGTTACTCGAGGAGTACCGGGGGCCGTGACACCATATATTTT. Translation gives CASSYSRSTGGRDTIYF.

In its sample, this clonotype was seen many times. The V and J genes are TRBV2 and TRBJ2-7; 9 nucleotides match TRBD1. This CDR3 region has 14 residues. With 6 bases clipped from V and 6 bases from J, the junction kept 9 bases outside the gene matches. Germline assignment: CDR1 SNHLY and CDR2 FYNNEI. CDR3 region: CASRTGQGGREQYF. CDR3 DNA sequence: TGTGCCAGCAGGACGGGACAGGGTGGTCGCGAGCAGTACTTC.

This clonotype has a count of ten or more. This chain joins TRBV28 and TRBJ1-2; no firm D call. The CDR3 loop spans 15 amino acids. V was pared by 6 bases and J by 3 bases, with 17 bases between. CDR1 and CDR2 from the germline V gene are MDHEN and SYDVKM. The CDR3 bases are TGTGCCAGCAGCCCACATTTCGGGCGCGACTATGGCTACACCTTC. Protein product: CASSPHFGRDYGYTF.

This chain joins TRBV28 and TRBJ2-5; TRBD2 is a possible D gene (5 bases). Trimming took 3 bases from V and 7 from J, leaving 21 bases between them. The V gene's germline CDR1 is MDHEN and CDR2 SYDVKM. This CDR3 spans 16 amino acids. The CDR3 reads CASSFPRGSSVATQYF. The CDR3 region has the DNA TGTGCCAGCAGTTTCCCAAGAGGGTCTTCAGTGGCGACCCAGTACTTC.

This clonotype was seen at least ten times. This chain connects TRBV7-9 to TRBJ1-2; 9 bases match TRBD1. Germline lookup yields CDR1 SEHNR and CDR2 FQNEAQ (reference sequence). CDR3 length: 18 residues. The junction had 11 bases not matched to a gene; V was cut back by 3 bases and J by 0 bases. The CDR3 is CASSFDRGYPQSNYGYTF. The CDR3 coding sequence is TGTGCCAGCAGCTTCGACAGGGGGTATCCGCAGTCTAACTATGGCTACACCTTC.